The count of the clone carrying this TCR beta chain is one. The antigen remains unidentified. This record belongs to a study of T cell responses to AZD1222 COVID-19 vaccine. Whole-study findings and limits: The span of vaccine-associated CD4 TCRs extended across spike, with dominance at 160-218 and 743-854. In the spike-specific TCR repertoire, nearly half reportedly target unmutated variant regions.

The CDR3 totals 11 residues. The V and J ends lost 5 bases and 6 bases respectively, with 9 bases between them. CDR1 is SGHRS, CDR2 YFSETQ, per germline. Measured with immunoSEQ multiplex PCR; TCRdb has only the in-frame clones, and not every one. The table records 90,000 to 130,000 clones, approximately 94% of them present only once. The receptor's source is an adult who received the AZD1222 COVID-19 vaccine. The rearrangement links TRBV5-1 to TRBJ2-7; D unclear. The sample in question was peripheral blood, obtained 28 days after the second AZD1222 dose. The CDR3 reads CASRQNGEQYF. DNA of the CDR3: TGCGCCAGCAGACAGAATGGCGAGCAGTACTTC.